This T cell receptor beta chain was recovered during a study of cytotoxic CD8 clonotypes in ibrutinib-treated CLL. At the level of the study: Patients attained about 24 partial and 2 complete responses; at median approximately 68 months, about 14 remained remitted while roughly 12 progressed. Study conclusions and caveats: In sustained-remission versus progressing patients, sampling times differed. Public clonotypes proved infrequent, and on treatment they shrank or remained steady.

Target depth was 1 in 200,000 to 1 in 1 million T cells, about 10x per clonotype. Produced via immunoSEQ multiplex PCR; TCRdb's table is partial and in-frame only. Of roughly 29,000 clones listed, 76% are singletons. With respect to this clone: The antigen is unknown.

V was shortened by 0 bases and J by 2 bases, with 6 bases between the two germline ends. The length of the CDR3 is 14 residues. Germline assignment: CDR1 SGDLS and CDR2 YYNGEE. Here the sequenced sample was PBMCs, taken after 36 months of ibrutinib treatment. The sequence was obtained from a human donor with chronic lymphocytic leukemia. The rearrangement links TRBV9 to TRBJ2-1, with D perhaps TRBD1 or TRBD2 (5 bases each). CDR3 residues: CASSVGGTYNEQFF. The CDR3 coding sequence is TGTGCCAGCAGCGTAGGGGGGACCTACAATGAGCAGTTCTTC.